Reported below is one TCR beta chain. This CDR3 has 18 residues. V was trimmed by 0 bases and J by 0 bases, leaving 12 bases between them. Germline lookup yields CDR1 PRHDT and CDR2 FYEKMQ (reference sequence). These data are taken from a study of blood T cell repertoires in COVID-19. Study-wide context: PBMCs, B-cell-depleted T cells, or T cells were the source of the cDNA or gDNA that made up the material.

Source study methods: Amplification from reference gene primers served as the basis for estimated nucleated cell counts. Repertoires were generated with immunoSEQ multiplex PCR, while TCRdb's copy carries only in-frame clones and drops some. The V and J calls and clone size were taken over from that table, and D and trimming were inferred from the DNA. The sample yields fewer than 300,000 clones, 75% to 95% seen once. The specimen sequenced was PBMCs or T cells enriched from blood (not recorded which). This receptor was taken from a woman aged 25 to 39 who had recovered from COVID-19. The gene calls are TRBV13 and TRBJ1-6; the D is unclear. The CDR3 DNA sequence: TGTGCCAGCAGCTTAGGCCTGAAACCCGGCTCCTATAATTCACCCCTCCACTTT. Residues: CASSLGLKPGSYNSPLHF.